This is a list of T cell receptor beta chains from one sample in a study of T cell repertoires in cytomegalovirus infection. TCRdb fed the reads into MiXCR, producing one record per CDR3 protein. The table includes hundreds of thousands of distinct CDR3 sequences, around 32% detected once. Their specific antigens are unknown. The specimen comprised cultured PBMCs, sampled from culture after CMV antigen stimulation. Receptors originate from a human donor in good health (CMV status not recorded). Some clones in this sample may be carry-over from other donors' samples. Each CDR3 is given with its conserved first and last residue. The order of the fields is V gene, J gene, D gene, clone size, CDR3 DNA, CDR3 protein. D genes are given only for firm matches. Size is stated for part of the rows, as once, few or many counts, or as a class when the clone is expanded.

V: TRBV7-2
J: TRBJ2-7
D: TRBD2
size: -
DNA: TGTGCCAGCAGCTCTAGCGGGGGTCTCTCCTACGAGCAGTACTTC
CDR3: CASSSSGGLSYEQYF

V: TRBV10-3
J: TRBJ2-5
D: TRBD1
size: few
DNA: TGTGCCATCAAAGGACAGGGGGCGGAGACCCAGTACTTC
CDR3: CAIKGQGAETQYF

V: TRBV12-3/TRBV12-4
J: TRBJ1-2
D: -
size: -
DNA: TGTGCCAGCAGTTTCGGGGGCGGCCCTTATGGCTACACCTTC
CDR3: CASSFGGGPYGYTF

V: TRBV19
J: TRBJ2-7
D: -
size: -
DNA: TGTGCCAGTAGCCGGGGTTACTCCTACGAGCAGTACTTC
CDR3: CASSRGYSYEQYF

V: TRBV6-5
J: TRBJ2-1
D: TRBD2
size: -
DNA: TGTGCCAGCAGGGGCGGGAGGGTGCACAATGAGCAGTTCTTC
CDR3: CASRGGRVHNEQFF

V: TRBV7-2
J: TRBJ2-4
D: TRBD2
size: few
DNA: TGTGCCAGCAGCCCCGGGGGGGGAGCCAAAAACATTCAGTACTTC
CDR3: CASSPGGGAKNIQYF

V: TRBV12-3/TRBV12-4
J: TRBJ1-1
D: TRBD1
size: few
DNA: TGTGCCAGCAGCCTCCCTACAGGGGAGGCTTTCTTT
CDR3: CASSLPTGEAFF

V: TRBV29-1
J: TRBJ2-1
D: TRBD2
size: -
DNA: TGCAGCGGCCGACTAGCGGCCTACAATGAGCAGTTCTTC
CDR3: CSGRLAAYNEQFF

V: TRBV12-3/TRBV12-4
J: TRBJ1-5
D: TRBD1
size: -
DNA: TGTGCCAGCAGTTTGGACAGGGCACGGCCCCAGCATTTT
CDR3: CASSLDRARPQHF

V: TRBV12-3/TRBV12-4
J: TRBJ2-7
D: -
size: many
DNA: TGTGCCAGCAGCTCACTAGCCGGTTCCTCCTACGAGCAGTACTTC
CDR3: CASSSLAGSSYEQYF

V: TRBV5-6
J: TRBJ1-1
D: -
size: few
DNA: TGTGCCAGCAGCTTTTCCGTCGGATGGAACACTGAAGCTTTCTTT
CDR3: CASSFSVGWNTEAFF

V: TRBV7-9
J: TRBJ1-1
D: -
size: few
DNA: TGTGCCAGCAGCTTAATTTCACGGAACACTGAAGCTTTCTTT
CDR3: CASSLISRNTEAFF

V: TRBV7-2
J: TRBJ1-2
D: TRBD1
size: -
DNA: TGTGCCAGCAGCTTAGGGGCAGGGGGCACTAACTATGGCTACACCTTC
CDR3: CASSLGAGGTNYGYTF

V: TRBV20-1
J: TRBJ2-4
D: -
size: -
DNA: TGCAGTGCAGGAGAAGGGGACAAAAACATTCAGTACTTC
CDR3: CSAGEGDKNIQYF

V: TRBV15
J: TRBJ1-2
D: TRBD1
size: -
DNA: TGTGCCACCAGCGTAAGGGACAGGGTTTTGGGAGGCTACACCTTC
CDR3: CATSVRDRVLGGYTF

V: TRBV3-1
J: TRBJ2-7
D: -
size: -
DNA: TGTGCCAGCAGCCAAGATAGAAGCTTCGAGCAGTACTTC
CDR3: CASSQDRSFEQYF

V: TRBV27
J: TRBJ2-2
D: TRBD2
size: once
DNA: TGTGCCAGCAGTTTATCGTACGGGGGGTTGACCGGGGAGCTGTTTTTT
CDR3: CASSLSYGGLTGELFF

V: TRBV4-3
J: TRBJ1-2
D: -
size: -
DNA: TGCGCCAGCAGCCAAGAAGCAATACCGGGACCAGTTAACTATGGCTACACCTTC
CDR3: CASSQEAIPGPVNYGYTF

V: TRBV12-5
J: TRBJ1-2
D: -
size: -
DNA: TGTGCTAGTGGTCAGTTTGGTAAGGCGGAATACTATGGCTACACCTTC
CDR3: CASGQFGKAEYYGYTF

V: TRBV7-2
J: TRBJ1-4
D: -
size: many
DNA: TGTGCCAGCAGCCCCCGCGAGGCGATTAATGAAAAACTGTTTTTT
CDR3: CASSPREAINEKLFF

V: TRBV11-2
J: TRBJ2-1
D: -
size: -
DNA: TGTGCCAGCAGCTTGGGGGCGGGATGGAATGAGCAGTTCTTC
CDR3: CASSLGAGWNEQFF

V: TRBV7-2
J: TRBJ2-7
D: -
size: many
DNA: TGTGCCAGCAGCTTACAATGGGCGGGGATCTACGAGCAGTACTTC
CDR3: CASSLQWAGIYEQYF

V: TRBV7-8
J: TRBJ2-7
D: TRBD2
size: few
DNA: TGTGCCAGCAGCTTAGCCGTGGGACGGGAGGCCCTGGTCTACGAGCAGTACTTC
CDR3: CASSLAVGREALVYEQYF

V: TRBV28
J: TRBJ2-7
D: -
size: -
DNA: TGTGCCAGCAGTTTGCCGTTCGCCTACGAGCAGTACTTC
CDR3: CASSLPFAYEQYF

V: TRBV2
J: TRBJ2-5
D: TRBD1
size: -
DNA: TGTGCCAGCACTTGGACAGGGGGCCAAGAGACCCAGTACTTC
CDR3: CASTWTGGQETQYF

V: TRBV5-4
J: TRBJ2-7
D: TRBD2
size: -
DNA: TGTGCCGGTCGACTAGCGGGAGATCTTTCCGAGCAGTACTTC
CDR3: CAGRLAGDLSEQYF

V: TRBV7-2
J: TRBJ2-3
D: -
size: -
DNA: TGTGCCAGCAGCCCCCGGGACCTCAGTCCGACAGAAGATACGCAGTATTTT
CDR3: CASSPRDLSPTEDTQYF

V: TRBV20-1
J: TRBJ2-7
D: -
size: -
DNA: TGCAGTGCTAGAAAGCGTCTAAGTTCCTACGAGCAGTACTTC
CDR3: CSARKRLSSYEQYF

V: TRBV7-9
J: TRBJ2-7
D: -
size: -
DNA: TGTGCCAGCAGCTGGGGCTGGGGCAGCTCCTACGAGCAGTACTTC
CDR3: CASSWGWGSSYEQYF

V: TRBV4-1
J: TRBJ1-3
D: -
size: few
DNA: TGCGCCAGCAGCCAAGAGTGGAGGGAGGACACCATATATTTT
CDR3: CASSQEWREDTIYF

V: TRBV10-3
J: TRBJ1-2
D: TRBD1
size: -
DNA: TGTGCCATCAACCCGGGACAGGGGGACTATGGCTACACCTTC
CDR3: CAINPGQGDYGYTF

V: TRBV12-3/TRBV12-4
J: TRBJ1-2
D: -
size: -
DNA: TGTGCCAGCAGTCTGGTATCGCGGAGCTATGGCTACACCTTC
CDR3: CASSLVSRSYGYTF

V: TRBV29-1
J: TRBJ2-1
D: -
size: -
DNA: TGCAGCGTTGACCCGCGGGGCGACTCCTACAATGAGCAGTTCTTC
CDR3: CSVDPRGDSYNEQFF

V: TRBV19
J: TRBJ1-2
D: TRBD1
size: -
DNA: TGTGCCAGTAGTGTCACAGGGGGAGTAAGCTCGGGTGGCTACACCTTC
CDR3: CASSVTGGVSSGGYTF

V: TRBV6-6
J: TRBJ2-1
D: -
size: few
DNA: TGTGCCAGCAGGGGGAGCAATGAGCAGTTCTTC
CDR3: CASRGSNEQFF

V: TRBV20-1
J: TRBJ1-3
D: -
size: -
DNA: TGCAGTGCTACTCCTTATACAGGGCTAAGGGAAAACACCATATATTTT
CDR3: CSATPYTGLRENTIYF

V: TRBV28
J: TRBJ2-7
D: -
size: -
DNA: TGTGCCAGCAGCCCATTGGCAGGCTCGAGCTCCTACGAGCAGTACTTC
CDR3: CASSPLAGSSSYEQYF

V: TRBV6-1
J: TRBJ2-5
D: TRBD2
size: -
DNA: TGTGCCAGCAGCTATGGGACTAGACAAGAGACCCAGTACTTC
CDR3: CASSYGTRQETQYF

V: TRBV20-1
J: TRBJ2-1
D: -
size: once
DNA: TGCAGTGCTAGACATAGCTCCTACAATGAGCAGTTCTTC
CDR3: CSARHSSYNEQFF

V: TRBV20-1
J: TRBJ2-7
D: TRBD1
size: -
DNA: TGCAGTGCTGACAGGGTCGAGCAGTACTTC
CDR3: CSADRVEQYF

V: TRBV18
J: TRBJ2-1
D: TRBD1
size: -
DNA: TGTGCCAGCTCACCACTAATAACAGGGGGCAGAAATGAGCAGTTCTTC
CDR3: CASSPLITGGRNEQFF

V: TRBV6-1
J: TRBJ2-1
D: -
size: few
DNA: TGTGCCAGCAGTGAAGGGGCGACCCTCTCCTACAATGAGCAGTTCTTC
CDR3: CASSEGATLSYNEQFF

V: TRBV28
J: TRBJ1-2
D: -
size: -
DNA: TGTGCCAGCAGCTCCCCCTGGGCCTATGGCTACACCTTC
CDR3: CASSSPWAYGYTF